This T cell receptor beta chain was captured in a study of shared clonotypes between healthy human individuals (dated by TCRdb to 2018 to 2020). Describing the broader study: The cohort included a few men and a couple of women between 18 and 49 years of age. To increase sequencing depth and limit assay-specific biases, different laboratories used diverse techniques to prepare libraries and sequence TCR repertoires. The study deeply sequenced blood TCR repertoires of five healthy adults to estimate repertoire size and the extent of clonotype sharing between individuals. Between about 0.8 and 9 billion PBMCs per donor were obtained by leukapheresis. For each donor, CD4 naive and CD4 memory were each run on three plates, CD8 naive on two plates, and CD8 memory on one plate. What the research found in general, with its limitations: Pairwise subsampling indicated that sequencing depth was expected to affect the degree of clonotype sharing among donors. Because the study included only a small number of donors, the genetic and exposure-history diversity represented was limited. Only blood was sampled, and tissue TCR repertoires likely differ from those in blood. Sharing across several donors was observed for approximately 5% of naive CD4, over 3% of naive CD8, 2% to 2.5% of memory CD4, and over 0.3% of memory CD8 clonotypes. Rarefaction of sorted-subset datasets indicated incomplete sequencing despite the large sequencing depth. Naive subsets generally had larger estimated clonotype richness than memory subsets. Compared with non-shared clonotypes, the clonotypes found in all four sorted-subset donors had higher generation probabilities.

The donors were healthy, HIV-negative adults with no recently reported acute infections or vaccinations. Every donor was a Caucasian adult residing in Nashville, Tennessee, USA. CD4+ T cells were enriched through magnetic negative selection, after which naive cells were positively selected on CD45RA and the remaining negative fraction served as the memory subset. Blood was obtained by leukapheresis, after which PBMCs were separated by Ficoll-Histopaque density gradient centrifugation and cryopreserved in liquid nitrogen vapor phase. Analytical flow cytometry was used to check the purity and quantity of each magnetically sorted T cell population. Genomic DNA was isolated from every sorted fraction and measured by UV absorbance on a Nanodrop 2000c. In regard to this clone: Its antigen has not been determined. Per-base qualities were not stored, and no clone one base away is much larger. Other DNA sequences in the same sample also yield this CDR3.

Using the deep immunoSEQ assay, TCR CDR3 regions were amplified from genomic DNA by multiplex PCR. Extracted genomic DNA from each cell subset was distributed evenly across all wells of several immunoSEQ 96-well plates, and each plate was treated as a replicate. For sorted subsets, roughly 200 ng of genomic DNA, equivalent to 25,000 to 35,000 T cell genomes, went into each replicate PCR. Purified libraries were quantified with a Qubit 3.0 fluorometer, sized on a Bioanalyzer 2100, and re-quantified with the KAPA Library Quantification kit. Every immunoSEQ 96-well plate was sequenced on a separate single-read 150-cycle Illumina NextSeq 550 flow cell. Per the original workflow: The immunoSEQ output contained only junctional sequences without quality scores, so filtering could not match that applied to full-length reads. To assign V/J genes and CDR3, sequences were annotated using PyIR, a Python wrapper for IgBLAST v1.9, with IMGT germline references. Reads with weak V/J assignments (E-value above 1e-6), missing CDR3, stop codons, out-of-frame junctions, or ambiguous translated residues were removed. V3J clonotypes were defined as sequences sharing an identical inferred V gene, J gene, and CDR3 amino acid sequence. Percentage overlap between repertoires was calculated by dividing the number of shared unique clonotypes by the size of the smaller repertoire. Three approaches were used to assess repertoire richness: RTK rarefaction, the Chao1 estimator, and Recon v2.1 estimates of unobserved clonotypes. OLGA was used to compute generation probabilities for all TCRbeta clonotypes that the gDNA method yielded from a few donors. TCRdb holds this immuneACCESS table with in-frame rearrangements only. Some clones are missing; in checked studies, unresolved V genes explain under half, and the rest has no known cause. The DNA gave D and trimming, while V, J and clone size come from that table. In this sample the table shows around 2.5 million clones, 90% to 95% of which occur a single time. The ten largest clones represent around 0.4% of the sample.

The V end gives up 2 bases and the J end 2 bases, leaving 8 bases in the junction not matched to a gene. Inclusive of the bounding cysteine and phenylalanine, the CDR3 is 18 residues long. The read is trimmed to its CDR3 DNA, 54 bases read in frame from base 1. As encoded in the germline V gene, CDR1 is SGHRS while CDR2 is YFSETQ. The source of this sequence is a man between 18 and 35 years old in good health. Some clones in this sample may be carry-over from other donors' samples. This receptor chain uses TRBV5-1 and TRBJ2-1, with 12 middle bases fitting TRBD2. Sequenced: naive CD4+ T cells from PBMCs. The cell subset or site label, as the study defines it: CD45RA+ positively selected. The sequenced DNA is TGCGCCAGCAGCTTCCTAGCGGGAGGGCCCGGTACCTACAATGAGCAGTTCTTC. Its protein product is CASSFLAGGPGTYNEQFF.